Each of the 13 T cell receptor beta chains below was sequenced from the same sample in a study of early stage breast cancer tumors. TCRdb's copy holds only in-frame clones and misses some; the assay was immunoSEQ multiplex PCR. Of approximately 11,000 clones listed, approximately 72% are singletons. Sequencing was done on a sample of breast tumor tissue. Receptors originate from a person aged 40-50 years with breast cancer.

The chain recombines TRBV29-1 with TRBJ1-4; D remains unclear. CDR1 SQVTM and CDR2 ANQGSEA come from the germline V gene. The CDR3 consists of 8 residues. CDR3: CRGCGLFF. DNA of the CDR3: TGCAGGGGATGTGGACTGTTTTTT.

This clone was counted a single time. The chain links TRBV5-4 to TRBJ2-5; 10 bases align to TRBD1. The CDR3 spans 16 residues. V dropped 0 bases and J dropped 5; count of bases not matched to a gene: 7. From germline, CDR1 is SGHNT and CDR2 YYREEE (reference sequence). CDR3 DNA sequence: TGTGCCAGCAGCTTGGGTACGGGACAGGGGCGGGAGACCCAGTACTTC. Amino acids: CASSLGTGQGRETQYF.

The rearrangement joins TRBV10-1 to TRBJ2-7, with TRBD2 matching over 13 bases. Germline CDR1 is WNHNN and CDR2 is SYGVQD (reference sequence). V shed 6 bases, J shed 7 bases, and the junction held 6 bases outside the gene matches. The CDR3 totals 14 residues. In DNA, the CDR3 is TGCGCCAGCAGCGGACTAGCGGGAGCCGGGGAGCAGTACTTC. Amino acid sequence: CASSGLAGAGEQYF.

This clone was found once. The chain has TRBV25-1 and TRBJ1-1; 7 bases agree with TRBD1. CDR1 MGHDK and CDR2 SYGVNS come from the germline V gene. J lost 5 bases, V lost 8 bases, and 11 bases had no gene match. The length of the CDR3 is 14 residues. The CDR3 loop reads CASGEQGGRTEAFF. Written as DNA, the CDR3 is TGTGCCAGCGGCGAGCAGGGGGGGCGGACTGAAGCTTTCTTT.

This chain links TRBV30 with TRBJ1-1; D uncertain. Germline CDR1 is GTSNPN and CDR2 is SVGIG (reference sequence). The CDR3 consists of 12 residues. Between the trimmed V and J ends, which lost 5 bases and 1 base, there was a span of 8 bases. As DNA, the CDR3 is TGTGCCTGGGGGAGATCGAACACTGAAGCTTTCTTT. Translated, it gives CAWGRSNTEAFF.

The chain has TRBV27 and TRBJ2-1; the match to TRBD2 covers 8 bases. The V segment lost 7 bases and the J segment 10 bases; nucleotides outside the gene matches: 12. CDR3 length: 14 amino acids. Germline V gene sequence: CDR1 MNHEY, CDR2 SMNVEV (reference sequence). The CDR3 bases are TGTGCCAGCACAAATACTGCGGGGGGCTCCGAGCAGTTCTTC. Protein product: CASTNTAGGSEQFF.

V is TRBV11-2 and J is TRBJ2-1; no definite D call. Germline CDR1 reads SGHAT; CDR2 reads FQNNGV. V lost 5 bases to trimming and J lost 0 bases, with 11 bases between them. The CDR3 covers 15 residues. The CDR3 coding sequence is TGTGCCAGCAGCCCAATTCAGAGCTCCTACAATGAGCAGTTCTTC. Translated: CASSPIQSSYNEQFF.

This clone was counted between two and nine times. The chain is built from TRBV6-6 and TRBJ2-3; D gene ambiguous. The V gene lost 4 bases and the J gene lost 4 bases, with 9 bases spanning the gap. CDR3 length: 13 residues. Per the germline V gene, CDR1 is MNHNY and CDR2 is SVGAGI (reference sequence). Written as DNA, the CDR3 is TGTGCCAGCAGTTTAAGGGAACCAGATACGCAGTATTTT. It specifies CASSLREPDTQYF.

J is TRBJ1-2 and V is TRBV7-9; D is unclear. V dropped 5 bases and J dropped 8 bases, with 21 bases sitting between them. Germline V gene sequence: CDR1 SEHNR, CDR2 FQNEAQ (reference sequence). This CDR3 is built from 15 residues. The CDR3 here is CASSPGYIGTPGYTF. DNA of the CDR3: TGTGCCAGCAGCCCTGGGTATATTGGCACCCCAGGCTACACCTTC.

V and J are TRBV5-1 and TRBJ2-3, with no clear D. The germline V and J ends were trimmed by 0 bases and 0 bases, with 8 bases remaining between them. The germline V gene encodes CDR1 SGHRS and CDR2 YFSETQ. The CDR3 is 15 amino acids. The CDR3 spells CASSLGVGSTDTQYF. CDR3 in DNA: TGCGCCAGCAGCTTGGGGGTCGGGAGCACAGATACGCAGTATTTT.

The chain couples TRBV4-1 to TRBJ2-7, with D uncertain. Trimming left V 0 bases short and J 2 bases short, with 11 bases between. The CDR3 totals 15 residues. Germline loops: CDR1 MGHRA, CDR2 YSYEKL. The CDR3 nucleotides read TGCGCCAGCAGCCAAGATCGTCATGCCACCTACGAGCAGTACTTC. Amino acid sequence: CASSQDRHATYEQYF.

The chain recombines TRBV5-1 with TRBJ2-1; maybe TRBD2 (6 bases). V was shortened by 3 bases and J by 2 bases, with 12 bases between the two germline ends. Germline V gives CDR1 SGHRS, CDR2 YFSETQ. The CDR3 totals 15 residues. DNA of the CDR3: TGCGCCAGCAGCTGGACGGGGGAGACCTACAATGAGCAGTTCTTC. This encodes CASSWTGETYNEQFF.

The chain recombines TRBV5-1 with TRBJ1-4, with D maybe TRBD1 (6 bases). Germline lookup yields CDR1 SGHRS and CDR2 YFSETQ. Trimming took 0 bases from V and 7 from J, leaving 13 bases between them. This CDR3 has 15 residues. The CDR3 spells CASSLEGRGTEKLFF. The CDR3 DNA follows: TGCGCCAGCAGCTTGGAGGGCAGGGGAACTGAAAAACTGTTTTTT.